This T cell receptor (beta chain) was captured in a study of shared clonotypes between healthy human individuals. Study context: Donors consisted of a couple of women and a few men between 18 and 49.

The protocol was immunoSEQ multiplex PCR, while the TCRdb copy is restricted to in-frame clones and leaves out a portion. Of a few million clones in the sample, approximately 92% were seen once. Study-level findings and limits: Sequencing depth was expected to influence donor clonotype sharing. What naive subsets generally showed was a larger estimated richness than memory subsets showed.

For this clone: The antigen is unknown.

J lost 11 bases, V lost 4 bases, and 9 bases had no gene match. The V gene's germline CDR1 is MGHRA and CDR2 YSYEKL. CDR3 length equals 14 residues. Naive CD8 cells lacked CD45RO and underwent positive selection for CCR7, leaving out terminally differentiated effector memory CD45RA+ cells. What was sequenced was naive CD8+ T cells from PBMCs. The J gene is TRBJ1-1, the V gene TRBV4-1, with 11 bases matching TRBD1. The receptor was isolated from a man younger than 35 in good health. Some clones in this sample may be carry-over from other donors' samples. DNA for the CDR3: TGCGCCAGCAGCCCAGTCCGGGACAGGGGGGGGGCTTTCTTT. Its translation is CASSPVRDRGGAFF.